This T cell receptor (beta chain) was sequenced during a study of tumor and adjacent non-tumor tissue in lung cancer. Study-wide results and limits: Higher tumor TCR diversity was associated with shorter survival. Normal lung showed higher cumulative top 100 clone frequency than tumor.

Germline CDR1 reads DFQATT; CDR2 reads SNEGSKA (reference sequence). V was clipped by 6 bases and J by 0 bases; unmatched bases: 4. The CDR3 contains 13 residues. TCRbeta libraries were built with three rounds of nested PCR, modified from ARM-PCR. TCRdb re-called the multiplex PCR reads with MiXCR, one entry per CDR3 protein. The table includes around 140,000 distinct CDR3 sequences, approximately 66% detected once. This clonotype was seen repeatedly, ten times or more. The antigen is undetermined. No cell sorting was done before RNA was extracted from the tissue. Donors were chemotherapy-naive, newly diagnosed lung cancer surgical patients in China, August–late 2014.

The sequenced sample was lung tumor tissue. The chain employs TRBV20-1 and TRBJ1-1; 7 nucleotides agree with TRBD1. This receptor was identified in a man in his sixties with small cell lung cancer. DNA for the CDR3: TGCAGTGCGGGACAGACTATGAACACTGAAGCTTTCTTT. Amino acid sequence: CSAGQTMNTEAFF.